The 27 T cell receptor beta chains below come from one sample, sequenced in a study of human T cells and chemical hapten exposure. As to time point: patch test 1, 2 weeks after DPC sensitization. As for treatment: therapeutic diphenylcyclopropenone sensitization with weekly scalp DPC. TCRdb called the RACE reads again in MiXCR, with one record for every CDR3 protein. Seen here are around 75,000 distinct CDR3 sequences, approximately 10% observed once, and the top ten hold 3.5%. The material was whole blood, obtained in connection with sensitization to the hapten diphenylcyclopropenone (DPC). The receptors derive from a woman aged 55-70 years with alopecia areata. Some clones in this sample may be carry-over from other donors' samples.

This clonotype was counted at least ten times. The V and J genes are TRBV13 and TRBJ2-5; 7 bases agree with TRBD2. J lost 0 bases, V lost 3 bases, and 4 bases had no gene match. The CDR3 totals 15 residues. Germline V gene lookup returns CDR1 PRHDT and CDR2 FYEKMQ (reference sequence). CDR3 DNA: TGTGCCAGCAGCTTCCAGCGGGGATACCAAGAGACCCAGTACTTC. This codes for CASSFQRGYQETQYF.

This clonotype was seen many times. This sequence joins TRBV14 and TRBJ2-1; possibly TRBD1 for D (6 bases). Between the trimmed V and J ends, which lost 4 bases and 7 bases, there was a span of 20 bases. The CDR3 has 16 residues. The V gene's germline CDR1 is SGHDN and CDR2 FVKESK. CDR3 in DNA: TGTGCCAGCAGCCCAGGGGCGGCACGATTGGAGAATGAGCAGTTCTTC. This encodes CASSPGAARLENEQFF.

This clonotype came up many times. The DNA for the CDR3 is TGCAGTGCTAGATTCGAAACATCCGACACTGAAGCTTTCTTT. Amino acid sequence: CSARFETSDTEAFF. The chain recombines TRBV20-1 with TRBJ1-1; D is undetermined. CDR1 is DFQATT, CDR2 SNEGSKA, per germline (reference sequence). The CDR3 sequence is 14 residues long. The germline V and J ends were trimmed by 2 bases and 3 bases, with 13 bases remaining between them.

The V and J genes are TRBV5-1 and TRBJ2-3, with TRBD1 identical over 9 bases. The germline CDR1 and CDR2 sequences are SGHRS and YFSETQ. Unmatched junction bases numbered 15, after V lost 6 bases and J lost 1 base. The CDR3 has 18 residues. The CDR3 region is CASTLGQGTPLGTDTQYF. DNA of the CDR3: TGCGCCAGCACCTTAGGACAGGGGACCCCATTGGGCACAGATACGCAGTATTTT.

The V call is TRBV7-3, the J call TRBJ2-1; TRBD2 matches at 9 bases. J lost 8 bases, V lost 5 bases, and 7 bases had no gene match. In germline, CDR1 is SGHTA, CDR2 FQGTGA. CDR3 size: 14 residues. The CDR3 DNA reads TGTGCCAGCAGCCGGAGCGGGGGGAGCGATGAGCAGTTCTTC. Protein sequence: CASSRSGGSDEQFF.

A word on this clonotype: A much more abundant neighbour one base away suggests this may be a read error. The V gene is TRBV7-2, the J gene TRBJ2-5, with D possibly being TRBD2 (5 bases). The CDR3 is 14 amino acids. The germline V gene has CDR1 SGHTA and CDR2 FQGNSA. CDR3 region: CAGRPRLTQETQYF. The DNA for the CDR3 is TGTGCCGGCAGACCTAGACTAACCCAAGAGACCCAGTACTTC.

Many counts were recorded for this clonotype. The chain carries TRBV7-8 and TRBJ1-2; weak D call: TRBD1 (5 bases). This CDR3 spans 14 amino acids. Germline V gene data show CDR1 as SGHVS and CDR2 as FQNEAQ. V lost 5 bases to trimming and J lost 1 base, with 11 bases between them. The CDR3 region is CASSLLTVNYGYTF. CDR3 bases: TGTGCCAGCAGCCTATTGACAGTTAACTATGGCTACACCTTC.

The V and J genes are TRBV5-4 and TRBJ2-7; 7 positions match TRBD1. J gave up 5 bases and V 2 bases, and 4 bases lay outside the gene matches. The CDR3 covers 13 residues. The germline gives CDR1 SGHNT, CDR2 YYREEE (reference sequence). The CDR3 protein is CASSLTDRDEQYF. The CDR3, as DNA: TGTGCCAGCAGCTTAACCGACAGGGACGAGCAGTACTTC.

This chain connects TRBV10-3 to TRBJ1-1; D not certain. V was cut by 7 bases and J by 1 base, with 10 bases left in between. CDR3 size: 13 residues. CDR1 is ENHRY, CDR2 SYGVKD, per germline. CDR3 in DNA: TGTGCCATCACGAAGGAATCGAACACTGAAGCTTTCTTT. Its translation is CAITKESNTEAFF.

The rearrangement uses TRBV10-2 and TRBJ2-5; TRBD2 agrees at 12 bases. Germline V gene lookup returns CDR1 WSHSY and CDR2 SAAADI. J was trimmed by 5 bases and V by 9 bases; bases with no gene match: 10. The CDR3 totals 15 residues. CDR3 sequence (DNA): TGCGCCAGTCGACTAGCGGGGGTTTTCCGGGAGACCCAGTACTTC. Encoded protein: CASRLAGVFRETQYF.

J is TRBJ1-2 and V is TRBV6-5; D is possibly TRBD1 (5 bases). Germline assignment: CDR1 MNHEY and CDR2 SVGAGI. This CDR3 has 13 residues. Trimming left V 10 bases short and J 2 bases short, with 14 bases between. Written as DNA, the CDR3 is TGTGCCACCGTCGCCAGGGCAAACTATGGCTACACCTTC. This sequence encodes CATVARANYGYTF.

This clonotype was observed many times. In nucleotides, the CDR3 is TGCAGCGTTGCACGGACCTACAATGAGCAGTTCTTC. This encodes CSVARTYNEQFF. V is TRBV29-1 and J is TRBJ2-1, with D unresolved. CDR1 and CDR2 (germline): SQVTM, ANQGSEA. The CDR3 runs to 12 residues. The germline V and J ends were trimmed by 4 bases and 2 bases, with 6 bases remaining between them.

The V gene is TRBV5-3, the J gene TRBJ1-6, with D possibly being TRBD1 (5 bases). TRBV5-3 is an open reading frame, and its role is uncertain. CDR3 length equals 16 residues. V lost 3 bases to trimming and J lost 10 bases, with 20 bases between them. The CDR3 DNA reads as TGTGCCAGAAGCTGGAAAGAGGGGCGTCCGTGGTCACCCCTCCACTTT. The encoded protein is CARSWKEGRPWSPLHF.

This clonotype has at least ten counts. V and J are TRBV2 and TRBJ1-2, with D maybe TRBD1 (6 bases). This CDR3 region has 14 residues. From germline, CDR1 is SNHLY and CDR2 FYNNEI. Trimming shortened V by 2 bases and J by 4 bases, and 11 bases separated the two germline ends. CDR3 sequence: CASSESGQIYGYTF. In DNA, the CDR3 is TGTGCCAGCAGTGAATCAGGACAGATCTATGGCTACACCTTC.

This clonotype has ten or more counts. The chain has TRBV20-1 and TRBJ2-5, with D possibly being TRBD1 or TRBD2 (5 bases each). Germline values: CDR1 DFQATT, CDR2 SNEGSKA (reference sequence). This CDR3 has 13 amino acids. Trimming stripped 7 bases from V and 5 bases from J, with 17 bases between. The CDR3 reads CSVLEGAGETQYF. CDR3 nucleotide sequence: TGCAGTGTGCTAGAGGGAGCAGGGGAGACCCAGTACTTC.

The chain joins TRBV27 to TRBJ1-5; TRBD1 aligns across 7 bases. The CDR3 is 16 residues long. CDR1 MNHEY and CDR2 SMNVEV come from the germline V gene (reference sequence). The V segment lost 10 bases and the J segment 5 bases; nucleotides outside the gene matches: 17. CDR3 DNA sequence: TGTGCCACACGGGATTATTCCAGGGGGGATTATCAGCCCCAGCATTTT. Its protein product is CATRDYSRGDYQPQHF.

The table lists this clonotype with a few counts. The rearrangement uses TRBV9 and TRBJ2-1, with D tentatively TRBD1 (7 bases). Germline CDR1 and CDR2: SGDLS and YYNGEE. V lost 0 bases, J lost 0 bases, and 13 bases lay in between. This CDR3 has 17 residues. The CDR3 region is CASSVAGGGYSYNEQFF. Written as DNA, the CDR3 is TGTGCCAGCAGCGTAGCAGGAGGGGGCTACTCCTACAATGAGCAGTTCTTC.

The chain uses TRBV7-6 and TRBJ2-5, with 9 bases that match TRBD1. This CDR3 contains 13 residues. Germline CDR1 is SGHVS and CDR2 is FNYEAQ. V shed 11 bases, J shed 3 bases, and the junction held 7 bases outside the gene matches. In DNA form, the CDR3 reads TGTGCCGGGGCACAGGGGGCGAAAGAGACCCAGTACTTC. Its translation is CAGAQGAKETQYF.

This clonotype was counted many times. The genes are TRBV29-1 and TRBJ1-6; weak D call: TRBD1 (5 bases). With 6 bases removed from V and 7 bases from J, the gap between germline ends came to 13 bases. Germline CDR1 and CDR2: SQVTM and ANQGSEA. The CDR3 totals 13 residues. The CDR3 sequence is CSVGDSRNSPLHF. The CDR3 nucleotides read TGCAGCGTGGGAGACAGCCGAAATTCACCCCTCCACTTT.

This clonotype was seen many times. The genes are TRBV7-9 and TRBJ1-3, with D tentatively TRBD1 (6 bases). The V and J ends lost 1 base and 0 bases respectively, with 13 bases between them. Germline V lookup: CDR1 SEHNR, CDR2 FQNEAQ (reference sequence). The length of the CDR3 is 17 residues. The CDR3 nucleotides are TGTGCCAGCAGCTTAGTTCCAGGGGTGCGCTCTGGAAACACCATATATTTT. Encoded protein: CASSLVPGVRSGNTIYF.

The CDR3: CASTGIQETQYF. CDR3 nucleotides: TGTGCCAGCACCGGGATCCAAGAGACCCAGTACTTC. This chain links TRBV2 with TRBJ2-5; weak D call: TRBD2 (5 bases). The ends were cut back, 7 bases at V and 1 base at J, with 7 bases in the middle. Germline loops: CDR1 SNHLY, CDR2 FYNNEI. This CDR3 has 12 residues.

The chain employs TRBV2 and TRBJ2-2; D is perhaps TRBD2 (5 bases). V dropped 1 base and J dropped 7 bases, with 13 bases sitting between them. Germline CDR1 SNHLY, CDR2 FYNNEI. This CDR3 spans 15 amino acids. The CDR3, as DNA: TGTGCCAGCAGTGAAGGGGCGGGTTTCGTCGGGGAGCTGTTTTTT. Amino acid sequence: CASSEGAGFVGELFF.

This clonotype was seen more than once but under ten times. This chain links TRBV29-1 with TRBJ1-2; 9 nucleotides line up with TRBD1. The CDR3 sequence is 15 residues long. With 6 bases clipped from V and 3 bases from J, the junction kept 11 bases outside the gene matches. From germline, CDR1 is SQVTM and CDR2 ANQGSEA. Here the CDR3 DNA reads TGCAGCGTCGTTTTGTCAGGGACAGGGTACTATGGCTACACCTTC. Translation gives CSVVLSGTGYYGYTF.

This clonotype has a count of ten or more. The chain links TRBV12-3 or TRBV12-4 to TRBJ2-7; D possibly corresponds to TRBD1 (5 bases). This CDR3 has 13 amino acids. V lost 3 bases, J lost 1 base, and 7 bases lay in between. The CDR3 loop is CASSFRGSYEQYF. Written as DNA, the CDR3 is TGTGCCAGCAGTTTTAGGGGTTCCTACGAGCAGTACTTC.

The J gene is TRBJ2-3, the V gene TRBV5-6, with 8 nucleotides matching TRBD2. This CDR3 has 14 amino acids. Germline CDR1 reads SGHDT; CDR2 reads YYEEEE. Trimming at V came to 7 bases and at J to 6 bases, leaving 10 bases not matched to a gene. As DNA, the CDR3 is TGTGCCAGCGCCATTGGACTAGCTCCCGATACGCAGTATTTT. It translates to CASAIGLAPDTQYF.

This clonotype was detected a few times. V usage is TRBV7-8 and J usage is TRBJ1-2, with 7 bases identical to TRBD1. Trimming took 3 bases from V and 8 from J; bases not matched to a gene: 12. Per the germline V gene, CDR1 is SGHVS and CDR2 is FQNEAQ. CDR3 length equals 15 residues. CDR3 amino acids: CASSLSQGEVGGYTF. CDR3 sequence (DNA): TGTGCCAGCAGCTTGAGCCAGGGGGAGGTCGGCGGCTACACCTTC.

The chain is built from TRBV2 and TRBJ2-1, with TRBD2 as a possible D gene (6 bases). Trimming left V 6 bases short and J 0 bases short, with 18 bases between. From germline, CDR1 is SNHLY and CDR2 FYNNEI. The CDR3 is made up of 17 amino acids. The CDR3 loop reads CASRGAGGPSSYNEQFF. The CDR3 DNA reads TGTGCCAGCAGGGGAGCGGGCGGCCCAAGCTCCTACAATGAGCAGTTCTTC.